Each of the 20 T cell receptor beta chains below was sequenced from the same sample in a study of CD8 T cells in Susac syndrome. Random hexamers were used to reverse transcribe an amount of roughly 0.5 to 1 ug RNA. Via MiXCR, TCRdb re-called the immunoSEQ multiplex PCR reads, giving one row per CDR3 protein. The table has approximately 150,000 distinct CDR3 sequences, roughly 95% seen once. The sequenced material came from CD4+ T cells from PBMCs. These receptors were obtained from a human donor with multiple sclerosis.

The chain recombines TRBV5-4 with TRBJ1-2; D gene ambiguous. Germline V gene data show CDR1 as SGHNT and CDR2 as YYREEE (reference sequence). The germline V and J ends were trimmed by 0 bases and 5 bases, with 8 bases remaining between them. The CDR3 is made up of 13 amino acids. CDR3 in amino acids: CASSLDRLYGYTF. The CDR3 bases are TGTGCCAGCAGCTTGGACAGATTATATGGCTACACCTTC.

V gene TRBV6-5 combines with J gene TRBJ2-7; D is perhaps TRBD1 (6 bases). Germline assignment: CDR1 MNHEY and CDR2 SVGAGI. V lost 5 bases and J 3 bases, leaving 17 bases between the germline ends. The CDR3 has 15 amino acids. CDR3 sequence: CASSPTGTPDYEQYF. CDR3 nucleotide sequence: TGTGCCAGCAGTCCAACCGGGACACCCGACTACGAGCAGTACTTC.

In nucleotides, the CDR3 is TGTGCCACCAGTGACATTGGACTATCCAATGAGCAGTTCTTC. Amino acids: CATSDIGLSNEQFF. This chain uses TRBV24-1 with TRBJ2-1, with D possibly TRBD2 on 6 matching bases. Germline lookup yields CDR1 KGHDR and CDR2 SFDVKD. V gave up 4 bases and J gave up 6 bases, with 12 bases separating them. The CDR3 extends over 14 amino acids.

The chain links TRBV5-4 to TRBJ1-2, with 8 nucleotides matching TRBD1. CDR3 length equals 15 residues. The J segment lost 1 base and the V segment lost 5 bases, leaving 7 bases of the junction unmatched. Germline V CDR1 and CDR2: SGHNT, YYREEE (reference sequence). The CDR3 bases are TGTGCCAGCAGTAAGGGACAGGCGGTTAACTATGGCTACACCTTC. The encoded protein is CASSKGQAVNYGYTF.

The chain employs TRBV29-1 and TRBJ2-1; 14 nucleotides align to TRBD2. Germline CDR1 SQVTM, CDR2 ANQGSEA. V gave up 0 bases and J gave up 14 bases; unmatched junction bases: 6. This CDR3 is built from 14 residues. In DNA, the CDR3 is TGCAGCGTTGAAGATCAGGTGACTAGCGGGAGGGAGTTCTTC. This translates into CSVEDQVTSGREFF.

This chain joins TRBV4-1 and TRBJ2-5; no firm D call. Deletions cut 0 bases from V and 5 bases from J, with 4 bases between. The CDR3 sequence is 12 residues long. Germline CDR1 reads MGHRA; CDR2 reads YSYEKL. CDR3: CASSQDVETQYF. CDR3 coding DNA: TGCGCCAGCAGCCAAGATGTTGAGACCCAGTACTTC.

V usage is TRBV20-1 and J usage is TRBJ2-1, with 10 bases aligning to TRBD2. Trimming took 6 bases from V and 4 from J; bases not matched to a gene: 6. CDR3 length: 14 residues. Germline V gene data show CDR1 as DFQATT and CDR2 as SNEGSKA (reference sequence). The CDR3 here is CSAQAGGPYNEQFF. CDR3 nucleotide sequence: TGCAGTGCCCAAGCGGGAGGGCCTTACAATGAGCAGTTCTTC.

The CDR3, as DNA: TGTGCCAGCAGGGACTATGGCTACACCTTC. This sequence encodes CASRDYGYTF. This chain joins TRBV2 and TRBJ1-2; D is ambiguous. The V end lost 6 bases, the J end lost 3 bases, and 2 bases lay between the germline ends. The CDR3 is made up of 10 amino acids. Germline CDR1 is SNHLY and CDR2 is FYNNEI.

V usage is TRBV29-1 and J usage is TRBJ1-1; 8 nucleotides match TRBD1. The CDR3 extends over 13 amino acids. CDR1 is SQVTM and CDR2 is ANQGSEA in the germline V gene. The trim removed 4 bases at V and 5 bases at J, leaving 6 bases unmatched. CDR3 residues: CSVAGTGRTEAFF. Written as DNA, the CDR3 is TGCAGCGTTGCCGGGACAGGTCGAACTGAAGCTTTCTTT.

The chain has TRBV20-1 and TRBJ2-7, with TRBD1 matching 8 bases. This CDR3 is built from 14 residues. Germline V CDR1 and CDR2: DFQATT, SNEGSKA (reference sequence). Trimming at V came to 5 bases and at J to 4 bases, leaving 10 bases not matched to a gene. The CDR3 region has the DNA TGCAGTGCTCCTGGACAGGGTGAGATATACGAGCAGTACTTC. This encodes CSAPGQGEIYEQYF.

The chain recombines TRBV27 with TRBJ1-2; TRBD1 matches 7 bases. This CDR3 is built from 13 residues. Per germline, CDR1 MNHEY and CDR2 SMNVEV (reference sequence). The trim removed 7 bases at V and 7 bases at J, leaving 9 bases unmatched. CDR3 DNA: TGTGCCAGCACTACGCTGGGACAGCTTGGCTACACCTTC. Its protein product is CASTTLGQLGYTF.

V is TRBV5-6 and J is TRBJ1-5; tentatively, D is TRBD1 (5 bases). The CDR3 loop spans 15 amino acids. Germline CDR1 SGHDT, CDR2 YYEEEE. Trimming took off 0 bases at V and 4 bases at J, with 11 bases between the two ends. The CDR3 coding sequence is TGTGCCAGCAGCTTGGGGGGGGGACCGAATCAGCCCCAGCATTTT. This sequence encodes CASSLGGGPNQPQHF.

The chain carries TRBV29-1 and TRBJ2-7, with 7 bases lining up with TRBD2. Trimming cost V 4 bases and J 3 bases; bases outside gene matches: 6. This CDR3 is built from 13 residues. Germline CDR1 and CDR2: SQVTM and ANQGSEA. In DNA, the CDR3 is TGCAGCGTTGCACGGATAGCGGGCTACGAGCAGTACTTC. Translating it yields CSVARIAGYEQYF.

This chain joins TRBV5-6 and TRBJ2-5; perhaps TRBD2 as D (5 bases). CDR3 size: 15 residues. Germline values: CDR1 SGHDT, CDR2 YYEEEE. Deletions cut 0 bases from V and 2 bases from J, with 11 bases between. CDR3 amino acids: CASSLGFREQETQYF. CDR3 coding DNA: TGTGCCAGCAGCTTGGGATTCCGGGAACAAGAGACCCAGTACTTC.

The rearrangement uses TRBV12-3 or TRBV12-4 and TRBJ1-5; 7 positions agree with TRBD1. The CDR3 has 18 residues. V was pared by 4 bases and J by 3 bases, with 15 bases of the junction left unmatched. The CDR3: CASSWGQSTFTFNQPQHF. CDR3 bases: TGTGCCAGCAGTTGGGGACAGTCTACCTTCACTTTCAATCAGCCCCAGCATTTT.

This clonotype has only a few counts. The chain recombines TRBV7-2 with TRBJ2-3; the D is unclear. In germline, CDR1 is SGHTA, CDR2 FQGNSA. The V and J ends lost 5 bases and 6 bases respectively, with 6 bases between them. The CDR3 is made up of 11 amino acids. The DNA of the CDR3 is TGTGCCAGCAGCCAGGAGGATACGCAGTATTTT. Translating it yields CASSQEDTQYF.

V gene TRBV3-1 combines with J gene TRBJ2-3, with D unresolved. Trimming removed 6 bases at V and 6 bases at J, with 10 bases between. Germline V lookup: CDR1 LGHDT, CDR2 YNNKEL (reference sequence). The CDR3 has 12 amino acids. The CDR3: CASSILGDTQYF. The CDR3 region has the DNA TGTGCCAGCAGTATCCTGGGCGATACGCAGTATTTT.

V gene TRBV13 combines with J gene TRBJ2-5; no reliable D call. CDR3 size: 12 residues. The germline CDR1 and CDR2 sequences are PRHDT and FYEKMQ (reference sequence). The V and J ends lost 6 bases and 5 bases respectively, with 10 bases between them. The CDR3 DNA reads as TGTGCCAGCAGTCTTGAGAGGGAGACCCAGTACTTC. It specifies CASSLERETQYF. Combining the CDR3 with reference TRBV13 and TRBJ2-5 gives the whole variable domain AAGVIQSPRHLIKEKRETATLKCYPIPRHDTVYWYQQGPGQDPQFLISFYEKMQSDKGSIPDRFSAQQFSDYHSELNMSSLELGDSALYFCASSLERETQYFGPGTRLLVL.

The J gene is TRBJ2-6, the V gene TRBV6-5, with TRBD2 matching 8 bases. After removal of 0 bases from V and 2 bases from J, the junction contained 9 bases not matched to a gene. The CDR3 loop spans 19 amino acids. Per germline, CDR1 MNHEY and CDR2 SVGAGI. DNA for the CDR3: TGTGCCAGCAGTTACTCGACGGGACTAGGAGCCGCTGGGGCCAACGTCCTGACTTTC. This sequence encodes CASSYSTGLGAAGANVLTF.

V is TRBV20-1 and J is TRBJ2-7; D is possibly TRBD1 (6 bases). This CDR3 is 14 amino acids long. The V end was cut by 6 bases, the J end by 0 bases, with 15 bases between. Germline V lookup: CDR1 DFQATT, CDR2 SNEGSKA (reference sequence). The CDR3 loop is CSAKTDSPSYEQYF. In DNA, the CDR3 is TGCAGTGCCAAAACGGACAGCCCCTCCTACGAGCAGTACTTC.